A single sample gave rise to the 18 T cell receptor beta chains below, sequenced in a study of blood T cells in healthy people across ages. Then a second PCR, running roughly 7 to 11 cycles, was carried out with a sample-barcoded 5' primer and a J-beta primer mix. TCRdb reanalysed the 5' RACE reads using MiXCR and keeps one entry per CDR3 protein. Found here are around 650,000 distinct CDR3 sequences, about 30% of them singletons; the top ten hold about 16%. Sequenced input: blood. These receptors all stem from a woman at least 80 years old in good health.

This clonotype was recorded a few times. The genes are TRBV25-1 and TRBJ1-4, with 7 bases lining up with TRBD1. Looked up from germline, CDR1 is MGHDK and CDR2 is SYGVNS. There are 14 residues in the CDR3. Losses at the gene ends were 4 bases for V and 5 bases for J; bases not matched to a gene: 4. CDR3 amino acids: CASSVSRGNEKLFF. Written as DNA, the CDR3 is TGTGCCAGCAGTGTGTCCAGGGGGAATGAAAAACTGTTTTTT. The whole variable domain, remainder taken from reference TRBV25-1 and TRBJ1-4, is EADIYQTPRYLVIGTGKKITLECSQTMGHDKMYWYQQDPGMELHLIHYSYGVNSTEKGDLSSESTVSRIRTEHFPLTLESARPSHTSQYLCASSVSRGNEKLFFGSGTQLSVL.

The rearrangement joins TRBV6-1 to TRBJ2-3; 9 bases align to TRBD2. Germline V lookup: CDR1 MNHNS, CDR2 SASEGT. The CDR3 totals 16 residues. The ends lost 8 bases at V and 5 bases at J; junction bases unmatched: 14. The CDR3: CASGPRGRGGGDTQYF. As DNA, the CDR3 is TGTGCCAGCGGACCGAGAGGGCGGGGGGGCGGAGATACGCAGTATTTT.

This clonotype appeared many times. CDR3 loop: CASSGQGWETQYF. CDR3 nucleotide sequence: TGTGCCAGCAGTGGACAGGGGTGGGAGACCCAGTACTTC. The rearrangement uses TRBV6-6 and TRBJ2-5; TRBD1 matches 9 bases. Germline CDR1 reads MNHNY; CDR2 reads SVGAGI (reference sequence). This CDR3 comprises 13 residues. With 5 bases clipped from V and 5 bases from J, the junction kept 3 bases outside the gene matches.

This sequence joins TRBV6-1 and TRBJ2-2; TRBD2 is a possible D gene (8 bases). V was pared by 6 bases and J by 6 bases, with 29 bases between. In germline, CDR1 is MNHNS, CDR2 SASEGT. The CDR3 is 19 residues long. The CDR3 protein is CASSRTHGPGGGAAGELFF. The DNA for the CDR3 is TGTGCCAGCAGCCGGACGCACGGACCGGGAGGGGGCGCGGCCGGGGAGCTGTTTTTT.

For this clonotype: At one of its ends the junction is not consistent with the germline gene, which may arise from a read error. The CDR3 loop is CSASARDVGNQPQHF. In DNA, the CDR3 is TGCAGTGCTTCTGCGCGGGACGTTGGCAATCAGCCTCAGCATTTT. The chain couples TRBV20-1 to TRBJ1-5, with D tentatively TRBD1 (5 bases). The CDR3 covers 15 residues. Germline CDR1 and CDR2: DFQATT and SNEGSKA (reference sequence).

This clonotype was picked up a small number of times. The chain uses TRBV28 and TRBJ1-5, with a weak D call TRBD1 (6 bases). Trimming left V 3 bases short and J 6 bases short, with 18 bases between. CDR1 is MDHEN, CDR2 SYDVKM, per germline. CDR3 size: 16 residues. CDR3 in amino acids: CASSLGALGAVQPQHF. DNA for the CDR3: TGTGCCAGCAGTTTGGGGGCTCTTGGAGCCGTTCAGCCCCAGCATTTT.

This clonotype was counted ten times or more. The chain employs TRBV20-1 and TRBJ2-5; a possible D gene is TRBD2 (7 bases). The CDR3 covers 16 residues. The V gene lost 4 bases and the J gene lost 2 bases, with 20 bases spanning the gap. Germline-derived CDR1 and CDR2 are DFQATT and SNEGSKA (reference sequence). The CDR3 bases are TGCAGTGCTAATGGGCAGGGGAGGGGAGTACAAGAGACCCAGTACTTC. Its protein is CSANGQGRGVQETQYF.

This clonotype was observed many times. V usage is TRBV29-1 and J usage is TRBJ2-3; 8 nucleotides align to TRBD2. Germline-derived CDR1 and CDR2 are SQVTM and ANQGSEA. J was trimmed by 3 bases and V by 5 bases; bases with no gene match: 7. The CDR3 extends over 14 amino acids. The CDR3 DNA sequence: TGCAGCGTTAAAAGGACTAGCCTGACAGATACGCAGTATTTT. The encoded protein is CSVKRTSLTDTQYF.

CDR3: CAWSVGDLNQPQHF. CDR3 bases: TGTGCCTGGAGTGTGGGTGACTTAAATCAGCCCCAGCATTTT. The chain is built from TRBV30 and TRBJ1-5; D is uncertain. The CDR3 runs to 14 residues. Trimming pared 0 bases from V and 4 bases from J, leaving 10 bases between. In germline, CDR1 is GTSNPN, CDR2 SVGIG (reference sequence).

This clonotype was seen at least ten times. V is TRBV10-3 and J is TRBJ2-7; 8 bases fit TRBD1. CDR1 is ENHRY, CDR2 SYGVKD, per germline. CDR3 length: 14 amino acids. J lost 0 bases, V lost 10 bases, and 8 bases had no gene match. The CDR3 loop reads CATKRDRSSYEQYF. CDR3 bases: TGTGCCACAAAACGGGACAGGAGCTCCTACGAGCAGTACTTC.

The sample holds many counts of this clonotype. This sequence joins TRBV9 and TRBJ2-3, with TRBD2 matching over 10 bases. The V gene end was trimmed by 1 base and the J gene end by 0 bases; junction bases not matched to a gene: 14. Per germline, CDR1 SGDLS and CDR2 YYNGEE. The CDR3 is 20 residues long. CDR3 bases: TGTGCCAGCAGCGTATCCTTATGGGCTAGCGGGGGAGCTAGCACAGATACGCAGTATTTT. This gives the protein CASSVSLWASGGASTDTQYF.

The chain is built from TRBV3-1 and TRBJ1-4; D call uncertain. Germline-derived CDR1 and CDR2 are LGHDT and YNNKEL (reference sequence). Trimming stripped 4 bases from V and 3 bases from J, with 21 bases between. The CDR3 sequence is 18 residues long. The CDR3 is CASSPLRVMVVANEKLFF. In DNA form, the CDR3 reads TGTGCCAGCAGCCCACTTAGGGTTATGGTCGTAGCTAATGAAAAACTGTTTTTT.

The sample holds a few counts of this clonotype. A much larger clone is a single base away; this may be a read error. The V gene is TRBV7-2, the J gene TRBJ2-5; D ambiguous. The CDR3 length is 13 residues. Trimming left V 5 bases short and J 11 bases short, with 18 bases between. Germline V gene lookup returns CDR1 SGHTA and CDR2 FQGNSA. The CDR3 is CASSQPLLSEQYF. Here the CDR3 DNA reads TGTGCCAGCAGCCAGCCCCTCCTCTCTGAGCAGTACTTC.

This clonotype was counted ten times or more. The rearrangement links TRBV12-3 or TRBV12-4 to TRBJ2-7; D gene ambiguous. V was pared by 4 bases and J by 2 bases, with 12 bases between. This CDR3 has 14 residues. CDR3 sequence: CASSWARLTYEQYF. The CDR3 DNA is TGTGCCAGCAGTTGGGCCAGGTTGACCTACGAGCAGTACTTC.

In its sample, this clonotype was seen a few times. This may be a read error: a much more frequent sequence differs by one nucleotide. This rearrangement joins TRBV20-1 to TRBJ2-1; the match to TRBD1 covers 12 bases. The J segment lost 9 bases and the V segment lost 5 bases, leaving 5 bases of the junction unmatched. The CDR3 spans 13 residues. Germline-derived CDR1 and CDR2 are DFQATT and SNEGSKA (reference sequence). The CDR3 nucleotides are TGCAGTGCTCGGGACAGGGGGCTCGGTGAGCAGTTCTTC. This translates into CSARDRGLGEQFF.

This clonotype was seen repeatedly, ten times or more. The CDR3 nucleotides read TGTGCCAGCAGCTTCGGACTTTCCACAGATACGCAGTATTTT. Protein: CASSFGLSTDTQYF. This chain joins TRBV7-7 and TRBJ2-3, with D perhaps matching TRBD2 (5 bases). This CDR3 region has 14 residues. V gave up 3 bases and J gave up 2 bases, with 9 bases separating them. The germline V gene has CDR1 SSHAT and CDR2 FNYEAQ (reference sequence).

This clonotype was seen many times. The chain employs TRBV20-1 and TRBJ2-7; 10 bases are shared with TRBD2. The V segment lost 3 bases and the J segment 2 bases; nucleotides outside the gene matches: 7. This CDR3 is 15 amino acids long. From germline, CDR1 is DFQATT and CDR2 SNEGSKA (reference sequence). The CDR3 DNA reads as TGCAGTGCTAGCAGCGGGGGGGCGGGTCCCTACGAGCAGTACTTC. Residues: CSASSGGAGPYEQYF.

The chain couples TRBV29-1 to TRBJ2-7; possibly TRBD2 for D (6 bases). Per germline, CDR1 SQVTM and CDR2 ANQGSEA. CDR3 length: 12 residues. Trimming stripped 5 bases from V and 2 bases from J, with 10 bases between. The CDR3, as DNA: TGCAGCGTTCGGGCGGGGACCTACGAGCAGTACTTC. Translation: CSVRAGTYEQYF.